This T cell receptor (beta chain) was profiled in a study of T cells expressing NK-cell markers. About the research overall: The authors derived TCR beta repertoires from sorted CD3+CD56+NKG2C+, CD3+CD56+NKG2C- and CD3+CD56-NKG2C+ T cells. In the group of eight sequenced donors, seven were HCMV-seropositive and one was seronegative. Study observations and caveats: These clonotypes also led the CD3+CD56-NKG2C+ fraction in a few donors.

This CDR3 is 17 amino acids long. CDR1 and CDR2 (germline): SGHVS, FNYEAQ. TCRdb reprocessed the 5' RACE reads, keeping one entry per CDR3 protein, no DNA. The sample shows more than 400,000 distinct CDR3 sequences, and approximately 7% sits with its ten largest clones. Concerning this clonotype itself: The target antigen is unknown.

Sequencing was done on a sample of blood T cells: a sorted CD56 or NKG2C T cell subset, CD4+ or CD8+ T cells, or bulk PBMC T cells (not recorded which). The rearrangement joins TRBV7-6 to TRBJ2-5; TCRdb's D gene call, TRBD1, goes unchecked for lack of DNA. This TCR came from a woman between 18 and 75 years old in good health. The CDR3 is CASSLARTGKTQETQYF.